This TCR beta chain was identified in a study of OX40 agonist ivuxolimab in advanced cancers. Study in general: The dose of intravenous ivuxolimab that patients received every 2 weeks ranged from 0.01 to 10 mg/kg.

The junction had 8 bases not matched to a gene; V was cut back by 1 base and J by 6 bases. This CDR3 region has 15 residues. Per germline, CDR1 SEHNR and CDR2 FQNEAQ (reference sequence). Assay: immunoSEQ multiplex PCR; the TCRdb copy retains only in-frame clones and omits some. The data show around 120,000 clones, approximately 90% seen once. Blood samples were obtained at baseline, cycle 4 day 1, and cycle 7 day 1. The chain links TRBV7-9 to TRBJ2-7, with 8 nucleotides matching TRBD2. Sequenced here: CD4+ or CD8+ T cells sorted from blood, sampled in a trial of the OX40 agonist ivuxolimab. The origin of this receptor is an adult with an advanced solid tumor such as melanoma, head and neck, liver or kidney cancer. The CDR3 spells CASSLDGSGAGEQYF. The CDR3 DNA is TGTGCCAGCAGCTTAGATGGTAGCGGGGCCGGCGAGCAGTACTTC. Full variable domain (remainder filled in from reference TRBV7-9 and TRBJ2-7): DTGVSQNPRHKITKRGQNVTFRCDPISEHNRLYWYRQTLGQGPEFLTYFQNEAQLEKSRLLSDRFSAERPKGSFSTLEIQRTEQGDSAMYLCASSLDGSGAGEQYFGPGTRLTVT.